This T cell receptor beta chain was profiled in a study of blood T cell repertoires in COVID-19. CDR1 SGHAT and CDR2 FQNNGV come from the germline V gene. V shed 5 bases and J shed 11 bases, with 15 bases lying between them. This CDR3 has 12 amino acids. Libraries were prepared by immunoSEQ multiplex PCR; TCRdb keeps only in-frame clonotypes and omits some of them. Of about 180,000 clones detected, roughly nine tenths appear once; the ten largest clones hold approximately 2.5%. This chain uses TRBV11-2 with TRBJ1-1; D gene ambiguous. The TCR was taken from a middle-aged woman with acute COVID-19. Sequenced sample: PBMCs or T cells enriched from blood (not recorded which). The CDR3 region is CASSPGGVFAFF. CDR3 DNA: TGTGCCAGCAGCCCCGGAGGCGTTTTTGCTTTCTTT.